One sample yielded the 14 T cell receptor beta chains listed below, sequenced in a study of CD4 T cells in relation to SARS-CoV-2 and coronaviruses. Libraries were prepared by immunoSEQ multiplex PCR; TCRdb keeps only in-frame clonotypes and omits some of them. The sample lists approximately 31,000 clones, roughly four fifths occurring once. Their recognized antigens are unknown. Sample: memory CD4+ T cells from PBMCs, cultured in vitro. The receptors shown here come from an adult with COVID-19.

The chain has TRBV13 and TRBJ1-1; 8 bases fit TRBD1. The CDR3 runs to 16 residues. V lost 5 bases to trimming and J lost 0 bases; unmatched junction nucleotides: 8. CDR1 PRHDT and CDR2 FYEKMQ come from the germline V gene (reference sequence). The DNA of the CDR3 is TGTGCCAGCAGCCGGACAGGGACGTTTATGAACACTGAAGCTTTCTTT. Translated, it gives CASSRTGTFMNTEAFF.

The CDR3 DNA sequence: TGTGCCAGCAGTTTATCGACTAGCAGCTCTGGGGCCAACGTCCTGACTTTC. Amino acids: CASSLSTSSSGANVLTF. The J gene is TRBJ2-6, the V gene TRBV27, with 7 bases lining up with TRBD2. This CDR3 is built from 17 residues. The junction had 2 bases not matched to a gene; V was cut back by 0 bases and J by 0 bases. Germline loops: CDR1 MNHEY, CDR2 SMNVEV (reference sequence).

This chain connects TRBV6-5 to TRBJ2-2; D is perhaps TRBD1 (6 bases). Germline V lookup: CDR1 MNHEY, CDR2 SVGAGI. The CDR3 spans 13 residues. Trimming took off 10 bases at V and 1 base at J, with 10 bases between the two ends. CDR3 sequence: CATRGQNTGELFF. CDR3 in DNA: TGTGCCACACGGGGACAGAACACCGGGGAGCTGTTTTTT.

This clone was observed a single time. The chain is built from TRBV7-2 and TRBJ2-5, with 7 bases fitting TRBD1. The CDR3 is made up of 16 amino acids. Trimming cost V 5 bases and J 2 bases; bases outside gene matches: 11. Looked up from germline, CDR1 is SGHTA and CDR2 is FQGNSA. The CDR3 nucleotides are TGTGCCAGCAGCCCTCTTTTTGGGACAGATCAAGAGACCCAGTACTTC. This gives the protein CASSPLFGTDQETQYF.

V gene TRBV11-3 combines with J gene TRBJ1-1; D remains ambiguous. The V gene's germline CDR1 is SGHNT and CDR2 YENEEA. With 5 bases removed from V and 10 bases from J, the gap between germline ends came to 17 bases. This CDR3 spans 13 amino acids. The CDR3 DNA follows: TGTGCCAGCAGCGAAACGACGGTTACAGTAGCTTTCTTT. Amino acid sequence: CASSETTVTVAFF.

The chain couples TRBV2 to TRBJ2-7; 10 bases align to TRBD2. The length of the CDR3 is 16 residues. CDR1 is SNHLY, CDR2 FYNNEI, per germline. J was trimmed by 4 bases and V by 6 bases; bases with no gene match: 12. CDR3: CASSENLAGASYEQYF. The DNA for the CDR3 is TGTGCCAGCAGCGAAAACCTAGCGGGAGCGAGTTACGAGCAGTACTTC.

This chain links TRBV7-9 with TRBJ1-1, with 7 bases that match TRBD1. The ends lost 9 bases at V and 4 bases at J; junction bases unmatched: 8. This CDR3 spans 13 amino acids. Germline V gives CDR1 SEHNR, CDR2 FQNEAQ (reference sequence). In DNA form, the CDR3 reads TGTGCCAGTTTAACAGGGGCTACCACTGAAGCTTTCTTT. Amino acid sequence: CASLTGATTEAFF.

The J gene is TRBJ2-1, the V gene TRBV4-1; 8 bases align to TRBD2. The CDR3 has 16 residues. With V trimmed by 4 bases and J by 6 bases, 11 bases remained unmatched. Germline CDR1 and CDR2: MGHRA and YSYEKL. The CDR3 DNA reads TGCGCCAGCAGCCCGCGGGGGGCGGGAAGCCTCAATGAGCAGTTCTTC. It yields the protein CASSPRGAGSLNEQFF.

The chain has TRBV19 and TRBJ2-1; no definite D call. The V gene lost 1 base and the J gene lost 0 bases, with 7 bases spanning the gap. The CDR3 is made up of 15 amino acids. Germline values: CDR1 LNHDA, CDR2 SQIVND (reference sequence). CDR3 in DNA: TGTGCCAGTAGTATAGTACCTAGCTCCTACAATGAGCAGTTCTTC. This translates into CASSIVPSSYNEQFF.

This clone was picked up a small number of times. The CDR3 DNA reads TGTGCCAGCAGTGAACGACCAACAGGGGAAGCTTTCTTT. This codes for CASSERPTGEAFF. The rearrangement joins TRBV25-1 to TRBJ1-1, with D perhaps matching TRBD1 (6 bases). CDR1 is MGHDK, CDR2 SYGVNS, per germline. Trimming stripped 2 bases from V and 8 bases from J, with 12 bases between. This CDR3 spans 13 amino acids.

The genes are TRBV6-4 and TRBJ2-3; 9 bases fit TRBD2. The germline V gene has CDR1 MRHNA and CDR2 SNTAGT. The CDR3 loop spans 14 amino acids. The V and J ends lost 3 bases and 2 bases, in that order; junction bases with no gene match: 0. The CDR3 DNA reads TGTGCCAGCAGTGAGGGACTAGCCACAGATACGCAGTATTTT. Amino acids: CASSEGLATDTQYF.

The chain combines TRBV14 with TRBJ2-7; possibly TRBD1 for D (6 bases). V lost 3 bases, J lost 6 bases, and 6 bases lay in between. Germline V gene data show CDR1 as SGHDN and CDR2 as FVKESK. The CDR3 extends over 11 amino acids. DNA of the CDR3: TGTGCCAGCAGCCAGGGGGCCGAGCAGTACTTC. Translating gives CASSQGAEQYF.

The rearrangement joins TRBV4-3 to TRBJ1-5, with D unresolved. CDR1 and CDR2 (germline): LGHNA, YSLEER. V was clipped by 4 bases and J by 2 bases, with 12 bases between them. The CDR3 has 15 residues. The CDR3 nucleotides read TGCGCCAGCAGCCCCGAGCGTCAGGGCAATCAGCCCCAGCATTTT. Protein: CASSPERQGNQPQHF.

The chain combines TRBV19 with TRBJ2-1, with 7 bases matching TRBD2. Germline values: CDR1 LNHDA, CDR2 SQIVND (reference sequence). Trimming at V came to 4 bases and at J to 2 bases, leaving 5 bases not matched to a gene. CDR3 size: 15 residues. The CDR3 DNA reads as TGTGCCAGTAGTAAGGCGGGAGCCCCCTACAATGAGCAGTTCTTC. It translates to CASSKAGAPYNEQFF.